Listed below are T cell receptor beta chains from one sample, sequenced in a study of blood T cell repertoires in COVID-19. TCRdb keeps only in-frame clones here, not all; method: immunoSEQ multiplex PCR. This table has hundreds of thousands of clones, around 90% appearing once. The source material was PBMCs or T cells enriched from blood (not recorded which). These receptors were taken from a woman aged 40 to 55 who had recovered from COVID-19. The conserved cysteine and the conserved F or W are not part of the CDR3 here.

v_gene,j_gene,CDR3aa
TRBV18,TRBJ1-4,ASSPGGANEKLF
TRBV5-1,TRBJ1-1,ASSLQEGTGGWNTEAF
TRBV4-1,TRBJ1-1,ASSQVRRNTEAF
TRBV7-9,TRBJ1-2,ASSSTGDGYT
TRBV12-3/TRBV12-4,TRBJ2-7,ASSKTSGYEQY
TRBV11-2,TRBJ2-3,ASSLVSLAGGGDTQY
TRBV5-1,TRBJ2-1,ASNPTTGAHSYNEQF
TRBV28,TRBJ2-7,ASSITSVHEQY
TRBV28,TRBJ1-1,ASSSITGIGGAF
TRBV7-9,TRBJ2-7,ASSLVGDEQY
TRBV30,TRBJ2-3,AWMEKVAKYTQY
TRBV6-5,TRBJ2-7,ASSLRESSEQY
TRBV5-1,TRBJ2-3,ASSLTPPRAAGWTDTQY
TRBV29-1,TRBJ2-7,SVLRQGNYEQY
TRBV7-3,TRBJ2-3,ASSFSAGTDTQY
TRBV5-6,TRBJ2-3,ASSPTTSTDTQY
TRBV27,TRBJ1-5,ASGAMTAQPQH
TRBV2,TRBJ2-3,ASSQGRAGPKDTQY
TRBV30,TRBJ1-1,AWSAMGGTEAF
TRBV5-3,TRBJ2-5,ARSLSSGTKETQY
TRBV5-5,TRBJ1-5,ASSLSRFAYSNQPQH
TRBV6-6,TRBJ1-2,ATIQTGSRLNYGYT
TRBV27,TRBJ1-4,ASSLSREVGEKLF
TRBV6-6,TRBJ2-2,ASSRTGNTGELF
TRBV5-6,TRBJ2-5,ASSEVRETQY
TRBV7-9,TRBJ2-7,ASSSGPGTSIPTYEQY
TRBV7-2,TRBJ1-2,ASTPPGGGYGYT
TRBV13,TRBJ1-2,ASSLGRGRDTERYGYT
TRBV5-1,TRBJ2-7,ASSLDRHSYEQY
TRBV6-2/TRBV6-3,TRBJ1-3,ASSDGTLSGNTIY
TRBV14,TRBJ1-1,ASSQVGQYHTEAF
TRBV2,TRBJ2-1,ASRWSGLAGENEQF
TRBV28,TRBJ2-5,ASSPDSQETQY
TRBV6-2/TRBV6-3,TRBJ2-1,ASSFTSGSYNEQF
TRBV2,TRBJ2-7,ASSDGNRGY
TRBV7-3,TRBJ2-7,ASSRTGSYEQY
TRBV9,TRBJ1-1,ASSAQLNTEAF
TRBV10-3,TRBJ2-2,AISESVEAGELF
TRBV28,TRBJ1-4,ASSFGTGGLVSTNEKLF
TRBV19,TRBJ1-6,ASSTGYQSPLH
TRBV28,TRBJ1-5,ASSLRSGTGNQPQH
TRBV9,TRBJ2-5,ASSGREAQETQY
TRBV19,TRBJ1-4,ASSIRGRVSYEKLF
TRBV11-2,TRBJ2-1,ASSLGSWTSVYNEQF
TRBV20-1,TRBJ2-5,SASGTSGRGFGETQY
TRBV19,TRBJ2-1,ASSMGAGYEQF
TRBV7-2,TRBJ1-1,ASSLAPSRNTEAF
TRBV7-3,TRBJ2-1,ASSLFASQDEQF
TRBV5-1,TRBJ1-1,ASSYDSEAF
TRBV5-1,TRBJ1-5,ASSLAGNQPQH
TRBV5-1,TRBJ2-2,ASSLTGTGELF
TRBV4-3,TRBJ1-2,ASSQGRRYYGYT
TRBV7-9,TRBJ1-1,ASSAQGNTEAF